These 9 T cell receptor beta chains came from one sample sequenced in a study of CXCR3-negative and CXCR3-positive naive CD8 T cells. UMI labels and 5' RACE were used to prepare the TRB cDNA libraries. Following a re-call of the 5' RACE reads, TCRdb has one entry per CDR3 protein and lacks DNA. With 46,000 or so distinct CDR3 sequences in the sample, the ten largest clones hold about 2.5%. Input material: naive CXCR3- CD8+ T cells from blood. Sample subset: CD45RO-CCR7+CD27+CD95- naive CD8+ T cells lacking CXCR3 (TNR3-). All receptors come from a human donor in good health. Some clones in this sample may be carry-over from other donors' samples.

V usage is TRBV7-2 and J usage is TRBJ2-7. The CDR3 runs 13 residues. Germline V gene lookup returns CDR1 SGHTA and CDR2 FQGNSA. The CDR3 loop is CASSTDFVYEQYF. The complete variable domain, with remaining parts taken from reference TRBV7-2 and TRBJ2-7, reads GAGVSQSPSNKVTEKGKDVELRCDPISGHTALYWYRQSLGQGLEFLIYFQGNSAPDKSGLPSDRFSAERTGGSVSTLTIQRTQQEDSAVYLCASSTDFVYEQYFGPGTRLTVT.

The chain carries TRBV20-1 and TRBJ2-5; TCRdb outputs TRBD1, but without DNA this stays unchecked. CDR1 is DFQATT and CDR2 is SNEGSKA in the germline V gene (reference sequence). This CDR3 is 14 amino acids long. This chain's CDR3 is CSARVLGRGETQYF.

The chain is built from TRBV4-2 and TRBJ1-1; no DNA is available, so the TRBD1 call from TCRdb remains unchecked. This CDR3 has 12 residues. The germline V gene has CDR1 LGHNA and CDR2 YNFKEQ. The CDR3 is CASSQRGDTAFF.

The chain carries TRBV28 and TRBJ1-5; TCRdb picks TRBD1, but there is no DNA to check that call. The V gene's germline CDR1 is MDHEN and CDR2 SYDVKM. The CDR3 covers 16 residues. CDR3 protein: CASSLVGTGGYQPQHF. The whole variable domain, remainder taken from reference TRBV28 and TRBJ1-5, is DVKVTQSSRYLVKRTGEKVFLECVQDMDHENMFWYRQDPGLGLRLIYFSYDVKMKEKGDIPEGYSVSREKKERFSLILESASTNQTSMYLCASSLVGTGGYQPQHFGDGTRLSIL.

The chain carries TRBV5-1 and TRBJ2-3; as DNA is missing, the TRBD2 call by TCRdb cannot be tested. The CDR3 is made up of 17 amino acids. CDR1 and CDR2 (germline): SGHRS, YFSETQ. CDR3 sequence: CASSLRKGYNRSDTQYF. The whole variable domain, filled in from reference TRBV5-1 and TRBJ2-3, reads KAGVTQTPRYLIKTRGQQVTLSCSPISGHRSVSWYQQTPGQGLQFLFEYFSETQRNKGNFPGRFSGRQFSNSRSEMNVSTLELGDSALYLCASSLRKGYNRSDTQYFGPGTRLTVL.

The chain uses TRBV15 and TRBJ2-3; the TCRdb D gene call, TRBD1, has no DNA to confirm it. Per germline, CDR1 LNHNV and CDR2 YYDKDF (reference sequence). This CDR3 is built from 13 residues. CDR3: CATSNRGVDTQYF.

V and J are TRBV7-2 and TRBJ2-3. The CDR3 contains 17 residues. Germline V gene sequence: CDR1 SGHTA, CDR2 FQGNSA. CDR3: CASSLGENTFEADTQYF.

V and J are TRBV9 and TRBJ1-2. This CDR3 spans 15 amino acids. Germline V CDR1 and CDR2: SGDLS, YYNGEE. The CDR3 region is CASSVGWQDGYGYTF.

The chain combines TRBV5-1 with TRBJ1-1. The length of the CDR3 is 12 residues. Germline CDR1 is SGHRS and CDR2 is YFSETQ. The CDR3 here is CASSPEGTEAFF. Using reference TRBV5-1 and TRBJ1-1 for the parts outside the CDR3, the full variable domain is KAGVTQTPRYLIKTRGQQVTLSCSPISGHRSVSWYQQTPGQGLQFLFEYFSETQRNKGNFPGRFSGRQFSNSRSEMNVSTLELGDSALYLCASSPEGTEAFFGQGTRLTVV.